The 17 T cell receptor beta chains below were found in one sample sequenced in a study of blood T cells in healthy people across ages. Primers used in a second PCR of roughly 6 to 12 cycles were a sample-barcoded 5' primer and a J-beta primer mix. TCRdb re-derived calls from the 5' RACE reads in MiXCR, one entry per CDR3 protein. The data show about 1.4 million distinct CDR3 sequences, approximately 59% seen once. The sequenced sample was blood. The receptors here all came from a man younger than 35 in good health.

The gene calls are TRBV20-1 and TRBJ2-2; D is undetermined. The CDR3 has 15 residues. Germline lookup yields CDR1 DFQATT and CDR2 SNEGSKA (reference sequence). Trimming took off 4 bases at V and 3 bases at J, with 15 bases between the two ends. CDR3 residues: CSATSPRIYTGELFF. CDR3 sequence (DNA): TGCAGTGCTACTAGTCCGAGGATTTACACCGGGGAGCTGTTTTTT.

V is TRBV14 and J is TRBJ2-7; D is possibly TRBD1 or TRBD2 (6 bases each). Trimming shortened V by 4 bases and J by 12 bases, and 16 bases separated the two germline ends. CDR1 and CDR2 from the germline V gene are SGHDN and FVKESK. The CDR3 runs 12 residues. DNA for the CDR3: TGTGCCAGCAGCCGTTTAATGGGGGGCTTGTACTTC. Translation: CASSRLMGGLYF.

This chain uses TRBV7-2 with TRBJ1-4; D ambiguous. With 1 base removed from V and 0 bases from J, the gap between germline ends came to 6 bases. The CDR3 is 15 amino acids. Germline values: CDR1 SGHTA, CDR2 FQGNSA. DNA of the CDR3: TGTGCCAGCAGCTTAGACAGCACAACTAATGAAAAACTGTTTTTT. Translating gives CASSLDSTTNEKLFF.

The rearrangement joins TRBV30 to TRBJ2-7, with D perhaps TRBD1 (5 bases). V lost 2 bases, J lost 4 bases, and 9 bases lay in between. Germline lookup yields CDR1 GTSNPN and CDR2 SVGIG (reference sequence). CDR3 length equals 12 residues. The CDR3: CAWSPRGYEQYF. For the CDR3, the DNA is TGTGCCTGGAGTCCTAGGGGTTACGAGCAGTACTTC.

This rearrangement joins TRBV7-2 to TRBJ2-7; 12 nucleotides agree with TRBD2. From germline, CDR1 is SGHTA and CDR2 FQGNSA. CDR3 length: 13 amino acids. V dropped 5 bases and J dropped 10; count of bases not matched to a gene: 6. CDR3 sequence (DNA): TGTGCCAGCAGCCCAGGACTAGCGGGGACTCAGTACTTC. This encodes CASSPGLAGTQYF.

This chain connects TRBV7-8 to TRBJ2-1; the D gene could be TRBD1 or TRBD2 (8 bases each). The V gene's germline CDR1 is SGHVS and CDR2 FQNEAQ. This CDR3 has 19 amino acids. V was shortened by 6 bases and J by 6 bases, with 30 bases between the two germline ends. The CDR3 DNA sequence: TGTGCCAGCAGACTAGGTCGACAGGGGAAGCGGGAGTATCTCAATGAGCAGTTCTTC. Encoded protein: CASRLGRQGKREYLNEQFF.

The table lists this clonotype with a few counts. In DNA, the CDR3 is TGCAGTGCGTTAAGCGGGGGACACTACAATGAGCAGTTCTTC. It is translated as CSALSGGHYNEQFF. This chain links TRBV20-1 with TRBJ2-1; TRBD2 aligns across 8 bases. The germline CDR1 and CDR2 sequences are DFQATT and SNEGSKA (reference sequence). The CDR3 consists of 14 residues. V shed 6 bases and J 3 bases; nucleotides not matched to a gene: 7.

The chain recombines TRBV6-5 with TRBJ2-5; no clear D. The germline V gene encodes CDR1 MNHEY and CDR2 SVGAGI. Trimming removed 2 bases at V and 4 bases at J, with 17 bases between. The CDR3 has 16 amino acids. In DNA form, the CDR3 reads TGTGCCAGCAGTTACGCGCTAACCCGGACGTTAGAGACCCAGTACTTC. This sequence encodes CASSYALTRTLETQYF.

This clonotype has more than one count but fewer than ten. The V call is TRBV11-2, the J call TRBJ2-5, with no clear D. The CDR3 has 14 amino acids. Trimming left V 5 bases short and J 2 bases short, with 12 bases between. Per germline, CDR1 SGHAT and CDR2 FQNNGV. The CDR3 reads CASSPVGIQETQYF. The CDR3 DNA follows: TGTGCCAGCAGCCCCGTAGGGATACAAGAGACCCAGTACTTC.

The J gene is TRBJ2-7, the V gene TRBV20-1, with 10 bases fitting TRBD2. The DNA matches TRBJ2-5 better at its end, which makes the J call doubtful. Germline loops: CDR1 DFQATT, CDR2 SNEGSKA (reference sequence). This CDR3 comprises 15 residues. The CDR3 DNA follows: TGCAGTGCTGGCCCCCTTAGCGGGGGGTCGTTGACCCAGTACTTC. Protein product: CSAGPLSGGSLTQYF.

This clonotype appeared a few times. CDR3 sequence: CAISASVQSWQETQYF. The CDR3 nucleotides are TGTGCCATCAGTGCATCGGTCCAGAGTTGGCAAGAGACCCAGTACTTC. The chain employs TRBV10-3 and TRBJ2-5; D unclear. The CDR3 runs 16 residues. V was clipped by 4 bases and J by 2 bases, with 17 bases between them. Germline CDR1 is ENHRY and CDR2 is SYGVKD.

The chain uses TRBV2 and TRBJ2-3; a possible D gene is TRBD1 (6 bases). In germline, CDR1 is SNHLY, CDR2 FYNNEI. The length of the CDR3 is 14 residues. Trimming stripped 6 bases from V and 6 bases from J, with 16 bases between. The CDR3 sequence: CASSATGNRDTQYF. The DNA of the CDR3 is TGTGCCAGCAGCGCCACAGGGAACCGCGATACGCAGTATTTT.

About this clonotype itself: A junction end diverges from the germline sequence, so it may reflect a read error. This chain joins TRBV10-3 and TRBJ1-4, with a weak D call TRBD1 (6 bases). The germline gives CDR1 ENHRY, CDR2 SYGVKD. The CDR3 loop spans 13 amino acids. CDR3: CVISEDSNEKLFF. In nucleotides, the CDR3 is TGTGTCATCAGTGAGGACAGTAATGAAAAACTGTTTTTT.

The genes are TRBV5-8 and TRBJ1-2; possibly TRBD1 for D (6 bases). The CDR3 covers 15 residues. The V end was cut by 5 bases, the J end by 6 bases, with 20 bases between. CDR1 is SGHTS and CDR2 is YDEGEE in the germline V gene. This CDR3 is CASSETGSRRDGYTF. In DNA form, the CDR3 reads TGTGCCAGCAGTGAAACAGGGTCCCGAAGGGATGGCTACACCTTC. The complete variable domain, with remaining parts taken from reference TRBV5-8 and TRBJ1-2, reads EAGVTQSPTHLIKTRGQQATLRCSPISGHTSVYWYQQALGLGLQFLLWYDEGEERNRGNFPPRFSGRQFPNYSSELNVNALELEDSALYLCASSETGSRRDGYTFGSGTRLTVV.

This clonotype is a singleton in its sample. J is TRBJ2-7 and V is TRBV6-2 or TRBV6-3; 7 nucleotides match TRBD1. Germline lookup yields CDR1 MNHEY and CDR2 SVGEGT. CDR3 length: 15 amino acids. Germline trimming cut 8 bases from V and 2 bases from J; bases unmatched to any gene: 12. CDR3 sequence: CASSIRGQATYEQYF. The CDR3 DNA sequence: TGTGCCAGCTCGATTAGGGGGCAGGCGACCTACGAGCAGTACTTC.

Worth noting for this clonotype: A much larger clone sits a single nucleotide away, making a read error possible. The chain joins TRBV7-8 to TRBJ2-1; D call uncertain. Germline values: CDR1 SGHVS, CDR2 FQNEAQ. Trimming took 6 bases from V and 7 from J, leaving 4 bases between them. The CDR3 is made up of 10 amino acids. The CDR3 bases are TGTGCCAGCAGGATTAATGAGCAGTTCTTC. Encoded protein: CASRINEQFF.

This clonotype was detected a few times. The chain joins TRBV12-3 or TRBV12-4 to TRBJ2-7, with 7 bases lining up with TRBD1. V was pared by 6 bases and J by 3 bases, with 8 bases of the junction left unmatched. CDR3 length: 14 residues. The CDR3 nucleotides read TGTGCCAGCAGGACCCGGGACAGATTCTACGAGCAGTACTTC. It translates to CASRTRDRFYEQYF.